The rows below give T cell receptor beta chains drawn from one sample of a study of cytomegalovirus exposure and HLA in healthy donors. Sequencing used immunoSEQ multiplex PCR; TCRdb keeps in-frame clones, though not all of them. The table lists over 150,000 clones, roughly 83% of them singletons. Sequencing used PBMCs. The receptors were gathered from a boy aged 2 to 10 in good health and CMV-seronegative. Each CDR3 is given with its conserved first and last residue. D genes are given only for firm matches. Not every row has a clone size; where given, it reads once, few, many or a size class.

CDR3 protein: CSSSLDLNEQYF; CDR3 DNA: TGTTCCAGCAGCTTAGACTTGAACGAGCAGTACTTC; D gene: -; V gene: TRBV7-9; clone size: -; J gene: TRBJ2-7
CDR3 protein: CASSYTGTPGEQYF; CDR3 DNA: TGTGCCAGCAGTTATACCGGGACACCAGGCGAGCAGTACTTC; D gene: -; V gene: TRBV6-5; clone size: few; J gene: TRBJ2-7
CDR3 protein: CASSQRGRVNNEQFF; CDR3 DNA: TGTGCCAGCAGCCAAAGGGGGCGCGTCAACAATGAGCAGTTCTTC; D gene: TRBD1; V gene: TRBV7-6; clone size: -; J gene: TRBJ2-1
CDR3 protein: CASSPSSGTDYNEQFF; CDR3 DNA: TGTGCCAGCAGTCCCTCTTCCGGGACAGACTACAATGAGCAGTTCTTC; D gene: TRBD1; V gene: TRBV28; clone size: -; J gene: TRBJ2-1
CDR3 protein: CASSLRASGRIGGNEQFF; CDR3 DNA: TGTGCCAGCAGCTTGAGGGCTAGCGGGAGAATTGGGGGGAATGAGCAGTTCTTC; D gene: TRBD2; V gene: TRBV11-3; clone size: -; J gene: TRBJ2-1
CDR3 protein: CASSAQGWSGYTF; CDR3 DNA: TGTGCCAGCAGTGCGCAGGGTTGGAGCGGCTACACCTTC; D gene: -; V gene: TRBV25-1; clone size: -; J gene: TRBJ1-2
CDR3 protein: CASSKKQGDTEAFF; CDR3 DNA: TGTGCCAGCAGCAAGAAACAGGGGGACACTGAAGCTTTCTTT; D gene: TRBD1; V gene: TRBV6-1; clone size: -; J gene: TRBJ1-1
CDR3 protein: CASSLSLAGGLETQYF; CDR3 DNA: TGCGCCAGCAGCCTCTCACTAGCGGGAGGGTTAGAGACCCAGTACTTC; D gene: TRBD2; V gene: TRBV5-1; clone size: -; J gene: TRBJ2-5
CDR3 protein: CASSLSLYEQYF; CDR3 DNA: TGTGCCAGCAGCTTATCGCTATACGAGCAGTACTTC; D gene: -; V gene: TRBV5-6; clone size: -; J gene: TRBJ2-7
CDR3 protein: CASGLAPTSFVYEQYF; CDR3 DNA: TGTGCTAGTGGTTTGGCCCCCACTAGTTTTGTCTACGAGCAGTACTTC; D gene: -; V gene: TRBV12-5; clone size: few; J gene: TRBJ2-7
CDR3 protein: CASSLAAGAGYTF; CDR3 DNA: TGTGCCAGCAGTTTAGCGGCAGGGGCTGGCTACACCTTC; D gene: -; V gene: TRBV28; clone size: once; J gene: TRBJ1-2
CDR3 protein: CASSHGLAGITYNEQFF; CDR3 DNA: TGTGCCAGCAGCCATGGGTTAGCGGGTATCACCTACAATGAGCAGTTCTTC; D gene: TRBD2; V gene: TRBV4-2; clone size: -; J gene: TRBJ2-1
CDR3 protein: CASSEGLAGNTQYF; CDR3 DNA: TGTGCCAGCAGCGAGGGACTAGCGGGAAATACGCAGTATTTT; D gene: TRBD2; V gene: TRBV9; clone size: -; J gene: TRBJ2-3
CDR3 protein: CASSYSRPPEGYEQYF; CDR3 DNA: TGTGCCAGCAGTTACTCTCGACCTCCCGAGGGATACGAGCAGTACTTC; D gene: -; V gene: TRBV6-5; clone size: -; J gene: TRBJ2-7
CDR3 protein: CASSLLVRVVNTGELFF; CDR3 DNA: TGTGCCAGCAGTTTACTCGTCAGGGTTGTGAACACCGGGGAGCTGTTTTTT; D gene: -; V gene: TRBV27; clone size: -; J gene: TRBJ2-2
CDR3 protein: CASTRLAELYNEQFF; CDR3 DNA: TGTGCCAGCACCCGACTAGCCGAACTTTACAATGAGCAGTTCTTC; D gene: TRBD2; V gene: TRBV27; clone size: -; J gene: TRBJ2-1
CDR3 protein: CASSLYGDSGNTIYF; CDR3 DNA: TGTGCCAGCAGCTTATACGGGGACTCTGGAAACACCATATATTTT; D gene: -; V gene: TRBV7-2; clone size: -; J gene: TRBJ1-3
CDR3 protein: CASSQGAGTVNEKLFF; CDR3 DNA: TGCGCCAGCAGCCAAGGGGCCGGGACAGTTAATGAAAAACTGTTTTTT; D gene: TRBD1; V gene: TRBV4-1; clone size: -; J gene: TRBJ1-4
CDR3 protein: CSDGQAGETQYF; CDR3 DNA: TGCAGCGACGGACAGGCGGGAGAGACCCAGTACTTC; D gene: TRBD1; V gene: TRBV29-1; clone size: -; J gene: TRBJ2-5
CDR3 protein: CASSQEAGTGSEKLFF; CDR3 DNA: TGTGCCAGCAGCCAAGAAGCCGGGACAGGGAGCGAAAAACTGTTTTTT; D gene: TRBD1; V gene: TRBV4-2; clone size: -; J gene: TRBJ1-4
CDR3 protein: CASSRARPGQGDYGYTF; CDR3 DNA: TGTGCCAGCAGTCGAGCGCGTCCGGGACAGGGGGACTATGGCTACACCTTC; D gene: TRBD1; V gene: TRBV2; clone size: -; J gene: TRBJ1-2
CDR3 protein: CSVDSGLPENTEAFF; CDR3 DNA: TGCAGCGTAGACTCGGGACTGCCGGAGAACACTGAAGCTTTCTTT; D gene: -; V gene: TRBV29-1; clone size: -; J gene: TRBJ1-1
CDR3 protein: CASSRGQGDTGELFF; CDR3 DNA: TGTGCCAGCTCTCGCGGACAGGGTGACACCGGGGAGCTGTTTTTT; D gene: TRBD1; V gene: TRBV18; clone size: -; J gene: TRBJ2-2
CDR3 protein: CASTPGNTEAFF; CDR3 DNA: TGTGCCAGCACCCCGGGAAACACTGAAGCTTTCTTT; D gene: -; V gene: TRBV9; clone size: few; J gene: TRBJ1-1
CDR3 protein: CASSLLAASTDTQYF; CDR3 DNA: TGTGCCAGCAGCTTACTAGCGGCTAGCACAGATACGCAGTATTTT; D gene: TRBD2; V gene: TRBV5-5; clone size: -; J gene: TRBJ2-3
CDR3 protein: CASSQFGENTEAFF; CDR3 DNA: TGTGCCAGCAGCCAGTTCGGGGAGAACACTGAAGCTTTCTTT; D gene: -; V gene: TRBV6-4; clone size: -; J gene: TRBJ1-1
CDR3 protein: CASSETSDRATTNEKLFF; CDR3 DNA: TGTGCCAGCAGCGAAACTAGTGACCGGGCCACAACTAATGAAAAACTGTTTTTT; D gene: -; V gene: TRBV9; clone size: -; J gene: TRBJ1-4
CDR3 protein: CAITAGVSTEAFF; CDR3 DNA: TGTGCCATCACCGCAGGGGTGAGCACTGAAGCTTTCTTT; D gene: -; V gene: TRBV10-3; clone size: -; J gene: TRBJ1-1
CDR3 protein: CASSQEEAGWFYEQYF; CDR3 DNA: TGTGCCAGCAGCCAAGAAGAAGCGGGGTGGTTCTACGAGCAGTACTTC; D gene: TRBD2; V gene: TRBV14; clone size: few; J gene: TRBJ2-7
CDR3 protein: CASSSDGNEQFF; CDR3 DNA: TGTGCCAGCAGCAGCGACGGGAATGAGCAGTTCTTC; D gene: -; V gene: TRBV6-5; clone size: -; J gene: TRBJ2-1
CDR3 protein: CASRETGTGEFYGYTF; CDR3 DNA: TGTGCCAGCAGGGAAACCGGGACAGGAGAATTTTATGGCTACACCTTC; D gene: TRBD1; V gene: TRBV28; clone size: -; J gene: TRBJ1-2
CDR3 protein: CASSLALAGVSGELFF; CDR3 DNA: TGCGCCAGCAGCTTGGCCCTAGCGGGAGTGAGCGGGGAGCTGTTTTTT; D gene: TRBD2; V gene: TRBV5-1; clone size: -; J gene: TRBJ2-2
CDR3 protein: CAWSVMGGYSNQPQHF; CDR3 DNA: TGTGCCTGGAGTGTAATGGGGGGGTATAGCAATCAGCCCCAGCATTTT; D gene: -; V gene: TRBV30; clone size: -; J gene: TRBJ1-5
CDR3 protein: CASSPGQNSNQPQHF; CDR3 DNA: TGTGCCAGCAGCCCGGGACAGAATAGCAATCAGCCCCAGCATTTT; D gene: TRBD1; V gene: TRBV7-9; clone size: -; J gene: TRBJ1-5
CDR3 protein: CASSPPRQADSTDTQYF; CDR3 DNA: TGTGCCAGCTCACCACCCAGACAGGCGGATAGCACAGATACGCAGTATTTT; D gene: -; V gene: TRBV18; clone size: -; J gene: TRBJ2-3
CDR3 protein: CASSSERPGQKKLFF; CDR3 DNA: TGTGCCAGCAGCTCCGAAAGGCCGGGACAGAAAAAACTGTTTTTT; D gene: TRBD1; V gene: TRBV7-9; clone size: -; J gene: TRBJ1-4
CDR3 protein: CASSAGREQETQYF; CDR3 DNA: TGTGCCAGCAGCGCGGGACGAGAACAAGAGACCCAGTACTTC; D gene: -; V gene: TRBV7-9; clone size: once; J gene: TRBJ2-5
CDR3 protein: CASRVLGAGENEQFF; CDR3 DNA: TGTGCCAGCAGGGTGCTCGGGGCGGGAGAGAATGAGCAGTTCTTC; D gene: TRBD2; V gene: TRBV6-1; clone size: -; J gene: TRBJ2-1
CDR3 protein: CASSPIAAGDTGELFF; CDR3 DNA: TGTGCCAGCAGTCCGATAGCGGCAGGTGACACCGGGGAGCTGTTTTTT; D gene: -; V gene: TRBV27; clone size: once; J gene: TRBJ2-2
CDR3 protein: CASSPKETETQYF; CDR3 DNA: TGTGCCAGCAGCCCCAAGGAGACGGAGACCCAGTACTTC; D gene: -; V gene: TRBV5-4; clone size: -; J gene: TRBJ2-5
CDR3 protein: CSAMTGVGYTF; CDR3 DNA: TGCAGTGCCATGACAGGGGTCGGCTACACCTTC; D gene: TRBD1; V gene: TRBV20-1; clone size: -; J gene: TRBJ1-2
CDR3 protein: CASSSWQGTQPQHF; CDR3 DNA: TGTGCCAGCAGTTCATGGCAGGGTACCCAGCCCCAGCATTTT; D gene: -; V gene: TRBV27; clone size: -; J gene: TRBJ1-5
CDR3 protein: CASSYLGTGIYEQYF; CDR3 DNA: TGTGCCAGCAGTTACCTGGGGACAGGGATCTACGAGCAGTACTTC; D gene: TRBD1; V gene: TRBV28; clone size: -; J gene: TRBJ2-7
CDR3 protein: CASSFDSSAYYEQYF; CDR3 DNA: TGTGCCAGCAGTTTTGACAGTTCGGCCTACTACGAGCAGTACTTC; D gene: -; V gene: TRBV27; clone size: -; J gene: TRBJ2-7
CDR3 protein: CASTLEMNTEAFF; CDR3 DNA: TGTGCCAGCACACTAGAAATGAACACTGAAGCTTTCTTT; D gene: -; V gene: TRBV9; clone size: -; J gene: TRBJ1-1
CDR3 protein: CASSLAQTAEAFF; CDR3 DNA: TGTGCCAGCAGCTTAGCGCAAACAGCTGAAGCTTTCTTT; D gene: -; V gene: TRBV7-9; clone size: -; J gene: TRBJ1-1
CDR3 protein: CSARGTDTQYF; CDR3 DNA: TGCAGTGCCCGAGGCACAGATACGCAGTATTTT; D gene: -; V gene: TRBV20-1; clone size: -; J gene: TRBJ2-3
CDR3 protein: CASSLGPSGSWNNEQFF; CDR3 DNA: TGTGCCAGCAGCTTAGGACCTAGCGGGAGCTGGAACAATGAGCAGTTCTTC; D gene: TRBD2; V gene: TRBV7-8; clone size: -; J gene: TRBJ2-1
CDR3 protein: CASSLGTSGTPSYNEQFF; CDR3 DNA: TGTGCCAGCAGCCTTGGGACTAGCGGGACTCCCTCCTACAATGAGCAGTTCTTC; D gene: TRBD2; V gene: TRBV27; clone size: -; J gene: TRBJ2-1
CDR3 protein: CASSAVLDRANTEAFF; CDR3 DNA: TGTGCCAGCAGCGCCGTGTTAGACAGGGCGAACACTGAAGCTTTCTTT; D gene: TRBD1; V gene: TRBV7-9; clone size: -; J gene: TRBJ1-1
CDR3 protein: CASSRDREGNQPQHF; CDR3 DNA: TGTGCCAGCAGCCGGGACAGGGAGGGCAATCAGCCCCAGCATTTT; D gene: TRBD1; V gene: TRBV28; clone size: -; J gene: TRBJ1-5
CDR3 protein: CASSRTDSGPEADTQYF; CDR3 DNA: TGCGCCAGCAGCCGGACCGATAGCGGGCCGGAGGCAGATACGCAGTATTTT; D gene: TRBD2; V gene: TRBV4-1; clone size: -; J gene: TRBJ2-3